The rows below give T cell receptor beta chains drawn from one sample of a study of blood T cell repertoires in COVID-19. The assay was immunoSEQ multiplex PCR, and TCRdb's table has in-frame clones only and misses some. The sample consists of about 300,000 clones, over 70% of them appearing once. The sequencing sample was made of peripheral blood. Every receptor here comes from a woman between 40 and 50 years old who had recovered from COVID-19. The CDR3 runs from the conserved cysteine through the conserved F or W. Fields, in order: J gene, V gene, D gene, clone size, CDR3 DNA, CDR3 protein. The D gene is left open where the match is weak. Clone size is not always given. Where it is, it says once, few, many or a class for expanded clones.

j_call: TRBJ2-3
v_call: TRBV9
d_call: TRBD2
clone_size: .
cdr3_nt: TGTGCCAGCAGTGGAGCGGGGGGGCGCACAGATACGCAGTATTTT
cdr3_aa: CASSGAGGRTDTQYF

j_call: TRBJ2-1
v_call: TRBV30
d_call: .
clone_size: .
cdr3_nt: TGTGCCTGGAATGACAACTACAATGAGCAGTTCTTC
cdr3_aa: CAWNDNYNEQFF

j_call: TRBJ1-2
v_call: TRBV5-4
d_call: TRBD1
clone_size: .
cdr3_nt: TGTGCCAGCAGCTTGAACGGAGGGGGCAATGGCTACACCTTC
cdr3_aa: CASSLNGGGNGYTF

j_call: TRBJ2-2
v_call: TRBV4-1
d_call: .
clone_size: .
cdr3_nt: TGCGCCAGCAGCCAAGGAGGTGTGGGGGCTCTCAACACCGGGGAGCTGTTTTTT
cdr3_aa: CASSQGGVGALNTGELFF

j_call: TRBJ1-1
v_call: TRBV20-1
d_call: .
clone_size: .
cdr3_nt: TGCAGTGCTCTATTGACTGAAGCTTTCTTT
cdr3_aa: CSALLTEAFF

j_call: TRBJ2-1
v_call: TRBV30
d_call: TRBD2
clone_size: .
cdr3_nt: TGTGCCTGGAGTGTTGGAGCGGGGGGGCTCAATGAGCAGTTCTTC
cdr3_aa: CAWSVGAGGLNEQFF

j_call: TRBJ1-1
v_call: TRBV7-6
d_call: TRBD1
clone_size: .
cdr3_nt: TGTGCCAGCAGCTTACCGATTAGGGGACAGTCTGAAGCTTTCTTT
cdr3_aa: CASSLPIRGQSEAFF

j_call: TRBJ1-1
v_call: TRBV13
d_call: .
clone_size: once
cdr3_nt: TGTGCCAGCAGCGTCCGGCGGGCCAGGAACACTGAAGCTTTCTTT
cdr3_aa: CASSVRRARNTEAFF

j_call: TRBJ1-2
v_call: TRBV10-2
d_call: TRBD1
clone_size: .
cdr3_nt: TGCGCCAGCAGTGAGGCAGGGGGCGACTATGGCTACACCTTC
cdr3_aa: CASSEAGGDYGYTF

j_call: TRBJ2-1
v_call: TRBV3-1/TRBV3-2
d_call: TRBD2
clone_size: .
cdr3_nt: TGTGCCAGCAGCCAATCGGGGGGCAATGAGCAGTTCTTC
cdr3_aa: CASSQSGGNEQFF

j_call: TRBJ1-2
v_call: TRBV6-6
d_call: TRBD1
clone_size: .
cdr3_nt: TGTGCCAGCAGCCGACAGGGGGGCGTTTTTGGCTACACCTTC
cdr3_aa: CASSRQGGVFGYTF

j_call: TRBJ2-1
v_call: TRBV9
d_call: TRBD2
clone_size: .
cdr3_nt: TGTGCCAGCAGCAACCAGCGGGGGTCCTCCTACAATGAGCAGTTCTTC
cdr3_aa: CASSNQRGSSYNEQFF

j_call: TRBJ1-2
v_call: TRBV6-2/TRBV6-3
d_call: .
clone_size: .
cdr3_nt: TGTGCCAGCAGTTACTCGCGCACCCTGAACTATGGCTACACCTTC
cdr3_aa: CASSYSRTLNYGYTF

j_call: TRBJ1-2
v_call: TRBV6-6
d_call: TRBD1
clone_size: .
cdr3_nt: TGTGCCAGCACCGGACAGGGCGGCGGCTACACCTTC
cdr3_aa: CASTGQGGGYTF

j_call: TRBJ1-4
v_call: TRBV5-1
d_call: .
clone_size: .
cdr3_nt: TGCGCCAGCAGCTTTTCTACGACTAATGAAAAACTGTTTTTT
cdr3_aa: CASSFSTTNEKLFF

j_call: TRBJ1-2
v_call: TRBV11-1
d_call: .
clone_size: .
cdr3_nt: TGTGCCAGCAGACCAGCGGGGGCTGTTTGGGGCTACACCTTC
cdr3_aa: CASRPAGAVWGYTF

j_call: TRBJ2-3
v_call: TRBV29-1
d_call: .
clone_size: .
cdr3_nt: TGCAGCGTTGAAATGAATAGTTTGGCGCAGTATTTT
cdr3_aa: CSVEMNSLAQYF

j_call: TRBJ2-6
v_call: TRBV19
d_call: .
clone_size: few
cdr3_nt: TGTGCCAGTATCGCGTGGGGGGAAGGGGCCAACGTCCTGACTTTC
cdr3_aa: CASIAWGEGANVLTF

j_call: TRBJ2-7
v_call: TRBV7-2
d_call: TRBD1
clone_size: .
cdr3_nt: TGTGCCAGCACCCAAGGGACAGGGGCCTACGAGCAGTACTTC
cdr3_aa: CASTQGTGAYEQYF

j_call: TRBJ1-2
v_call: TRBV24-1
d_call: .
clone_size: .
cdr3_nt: TGTGCCACGCAGGCAGGGCGAGAATATAACACCTTC
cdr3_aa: CATQAGREYNTF

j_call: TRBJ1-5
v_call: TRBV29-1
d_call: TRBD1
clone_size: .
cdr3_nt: TGCAGCGTTGGACAGGGGGTAAGTCAGCCCCAGCATTTT
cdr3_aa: CSVGQGVSQPQHF

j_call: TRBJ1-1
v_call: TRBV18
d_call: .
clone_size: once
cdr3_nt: TGTGCCAGCTCACCAACGGGTTCCCACACTGAAGCTTTCTTT
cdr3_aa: CASSPTGSHTEAFF

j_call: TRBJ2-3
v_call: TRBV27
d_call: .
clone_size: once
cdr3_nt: TGTGCCAGCACCTCAGGACTTCTTAGCACAGATACGCAGTATTTT
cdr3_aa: CASTSGLLSTDTQYF

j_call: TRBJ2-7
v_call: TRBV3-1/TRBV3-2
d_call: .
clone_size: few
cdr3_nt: TGTGCCAGCAGCCGGGGACAAAGCGAGCAGTACTTC
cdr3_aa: CASSRGQSEQYF

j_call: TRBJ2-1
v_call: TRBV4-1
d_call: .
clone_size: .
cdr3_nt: TGCGCCAGCAGCCAAGTGGAAGGGGCCCCTCCGGCGGAGAATGAGCAGTTCTTC
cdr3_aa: CASSQVEGAPPAENEQFF

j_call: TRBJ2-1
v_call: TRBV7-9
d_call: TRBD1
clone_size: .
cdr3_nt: TGTGCCAGCATCGAGACAGGGGGCGCCTCCTACAATGAGCAGTTCTTC
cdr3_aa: CASIETGGASYNEQFF

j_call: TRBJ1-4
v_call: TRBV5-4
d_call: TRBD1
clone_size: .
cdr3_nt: TGTGCCAGCAGCAGGACCCCGACAGGGCGTGTGGAAAAACTGTTTTTT
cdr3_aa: CASSRTPTGRVEKLFF

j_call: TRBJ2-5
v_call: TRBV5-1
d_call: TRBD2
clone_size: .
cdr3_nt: TGCGCCAGCAGCTTAAGCGGGGGGGCTCAAGAGACCCAGTACTTC
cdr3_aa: CASSLSGGAQETQYF

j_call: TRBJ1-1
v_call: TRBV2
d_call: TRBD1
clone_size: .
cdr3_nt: TGTGCCAGCAGCGGGACAGGCGTCTATCCTGAAGCTTTCTTT
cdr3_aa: CASSGTGVYPEAFF

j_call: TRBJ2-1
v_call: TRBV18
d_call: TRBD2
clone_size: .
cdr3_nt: TGTGCCAGCTCACCTGGTCGAGCGGGGGGATACAATGAGCAGTTCTTC
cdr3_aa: CASSPGRAGGYNEQFF

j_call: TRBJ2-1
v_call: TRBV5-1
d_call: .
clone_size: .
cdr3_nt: TGCGCCAGCAGCCCCCCAGGGCATACTAACAATGAGCAGTTCTTC
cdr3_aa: CASSPPGHTNNEQFF

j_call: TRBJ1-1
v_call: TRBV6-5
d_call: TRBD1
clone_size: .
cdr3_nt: TGTGCCAGCAGTTATGCAGGGGGCACTGAAGCTTTCTTT
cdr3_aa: CASSYAGGTEAFF

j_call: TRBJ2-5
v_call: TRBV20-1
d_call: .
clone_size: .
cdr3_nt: TGCAGTGCTAATAGAAAAGAGACCCAGTACTTC
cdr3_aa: CSANRKETQYF

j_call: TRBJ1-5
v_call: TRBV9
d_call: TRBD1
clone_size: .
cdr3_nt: TGTGCCAGCAGCGTTAGGGACAGCGCCGGACCTCCTTTAAGCAATCAGCCCCAGCATTTT
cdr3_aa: CASSVRDSAGPPLSNQPQHF

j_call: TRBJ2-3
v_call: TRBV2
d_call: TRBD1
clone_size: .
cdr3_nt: TGTGCCAGCAGTGAAGTTCAGGGGGCAGATACGCAGTATTTT
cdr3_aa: CASSEVQGADTQYF

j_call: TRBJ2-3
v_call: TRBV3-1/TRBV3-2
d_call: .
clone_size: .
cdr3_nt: TGTGCCAGCAGACCTAGCAGCACAGATACGCAGTATTTT
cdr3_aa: CASRPSSTDTQYF

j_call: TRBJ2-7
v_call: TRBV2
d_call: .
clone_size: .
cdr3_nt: TGTGCCAGCAGTGAGGACAGAACTTCCTACGAGCAGTACTTC
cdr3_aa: CASSEDRTSYEQYF

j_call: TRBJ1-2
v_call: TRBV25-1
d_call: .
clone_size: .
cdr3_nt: TGTGCCAGCAGTGAATATAACAGCTATGGCTACACCTTC
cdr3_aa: CASSEYNSYGYTF

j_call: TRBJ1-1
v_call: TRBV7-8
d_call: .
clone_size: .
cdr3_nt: TGTGCCAGCAGCTCTGGGAGGGGGACTGAAGCTTTCTTT
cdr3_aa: CASSSGRGTEAFF

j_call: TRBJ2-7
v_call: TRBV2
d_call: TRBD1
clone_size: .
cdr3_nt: TGTGCCAGCAGAACCGGGACAGGGACGTACGAGCAGTACTTC
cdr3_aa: CASRTGTGTYEQYF

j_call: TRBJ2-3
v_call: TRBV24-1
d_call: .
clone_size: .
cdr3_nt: TGTGCCACCAGTGATCGCGGGGTCTCTTTTGACACAGATACGCAGTATTTT
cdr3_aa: CATSDRGVSFDTDTQYF

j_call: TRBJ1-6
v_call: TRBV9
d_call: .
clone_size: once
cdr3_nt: TGTGCCAGCAGCGTAGCTGCGGACAAGTACTCCTATAATTCACCCCTCCACTTT
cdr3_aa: CASSVAADKYSYNSPLHF

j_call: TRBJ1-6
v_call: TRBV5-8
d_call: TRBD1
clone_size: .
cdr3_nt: TGTGCCAGCAGTCGGGACAGGCCTGATTCACCCCTCCACTTT
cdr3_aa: CASSRDRPDSPLHF

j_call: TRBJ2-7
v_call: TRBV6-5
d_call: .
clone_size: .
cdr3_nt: TGTGCCAGTGGGACTTTTCATTCCTACGAGCAGTACTTC
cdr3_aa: CASGTFHSYEQYF

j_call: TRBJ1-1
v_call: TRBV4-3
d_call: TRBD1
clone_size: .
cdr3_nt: TGCGCCAGCAGCCTGGACAGGGGATTCGCTGAAGCTTTCTTT
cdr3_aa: CASSLDRGFAEAFF

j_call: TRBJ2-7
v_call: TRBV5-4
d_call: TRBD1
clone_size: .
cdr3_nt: TGTGCCAGCAGCTTGGGACAGGGGGCTTCCTACGAGCAGTACTTC
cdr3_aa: CASSLGQGASYEQYF

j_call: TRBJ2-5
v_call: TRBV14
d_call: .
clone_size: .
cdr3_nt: TGTGCCAGCAGCCCCTTCCGGGGACTCCTTCAAGAGACCCAGTACTTC
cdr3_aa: CASSPFRGLLQETQYF

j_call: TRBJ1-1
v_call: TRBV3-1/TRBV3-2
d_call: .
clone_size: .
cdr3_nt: TGTGCCAGCAGCCAAGATCCTGACAGGTTGAACACTGAAGCTTTCTTT
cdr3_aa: CASSQDPDRLNTEAFF

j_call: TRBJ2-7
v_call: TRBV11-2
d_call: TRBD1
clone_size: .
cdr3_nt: TGTGCCAGCAGCATAAGGACAGGGGATATATACGAGCAGTACTTC
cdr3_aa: CASSIRTGDIYEQYF

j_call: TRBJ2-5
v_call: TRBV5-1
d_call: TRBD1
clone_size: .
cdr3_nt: TGCGCCAGCAGCCTACAGGGGCCCCCCTCGATGCAGACCCAGTACTTC
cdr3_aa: CASSLQGPPSMQTQYF

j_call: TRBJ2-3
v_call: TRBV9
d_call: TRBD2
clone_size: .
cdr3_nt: TGTGCCAGCAGCGACACATACACCCTACTAGCGGGGCCCACAGATACGCAGTATTTT
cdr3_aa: CASSDTYTLLAGPTDTQYF

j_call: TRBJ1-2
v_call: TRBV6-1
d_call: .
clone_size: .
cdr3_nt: TGTGCCAGCAGTGAATATAGCCGGGGAGACTATGGCTACACCTTC
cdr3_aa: CASSEYSRGDYGYTF

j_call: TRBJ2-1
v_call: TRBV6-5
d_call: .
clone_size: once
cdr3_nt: TGTGCCAGCAGTTACTCCCACTACAATGAGCAGTTCTTC
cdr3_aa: CASSYSHYNEQFF

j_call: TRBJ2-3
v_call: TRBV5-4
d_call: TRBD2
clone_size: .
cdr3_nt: TGTGCCAGCAGCTTGAGGGACGGGGGGGCTGGAGATACGCAGTATTTT
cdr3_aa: CASSLRDGGAGDTQYF

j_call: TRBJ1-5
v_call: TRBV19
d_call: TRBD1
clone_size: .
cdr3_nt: TGTGCCAGTAGCTGGAGGGGGCGAATCGACAATCAGCCCCAGCATTTT
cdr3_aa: CASSWRGRIDNQPQHF

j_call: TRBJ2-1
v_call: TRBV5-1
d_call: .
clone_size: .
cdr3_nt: TGCGCCAGCAGCTTGCTGACAGAGGACAATGAGCAGTTCTTC
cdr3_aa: CASSLLTEDNEQFF

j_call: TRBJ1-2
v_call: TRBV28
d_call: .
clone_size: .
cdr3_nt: TGTGCCAGCAGTTTAGGAGGCAGTAACTATGGCTACACCTTC
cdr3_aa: CASSLGGSNYGYTF

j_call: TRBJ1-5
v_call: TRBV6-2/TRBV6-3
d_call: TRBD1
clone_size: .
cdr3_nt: TGTGCCAGCAGTGATACCGGGACAGGGGGCTCAGATAGCAATCAGCCCCAGCATTTT
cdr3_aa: CASSDTGTGGSDSNQPQHF